This record concerns one T cell receptor (beta chain) sequence. Its antigen target is currently unknown. No much larger clone is present one base from it, and per-base qualities are unavailable. The intended sense of this specimen's treatment or condition label: in vitro stimulation with specific CMV peptide epitopes to enrich CMV-specific T cells. For sequencing, an Illumina HiSeq 1500 was employed. TCRdb applied fastp at Q25 and MiXCR to the public reads, then kept only in-frame beta chains. Every CDR3 protein is listed once, alongside the most common genes and DNA of its rows. A total of roughly 500,000 distinct CDR3 sequences appear in this sample, roughly a third of them only once. The ten largest account for around a sixth of the sample. The data were obtained in a study of T cell repertoires in cytomegalovirus infection (dated by TCRdb to about 2019). As for the study more broadly: The peptide stimulations were aimed at well-studied HLA-B-restricted epitopes as well as recently identified HLA-C-restricted CMV epitopes, whose presentation resists viral immunomodulation. Donor HLA type was relevant to the analysis, as public TCR beta signatures indicated carriage of CMV infection together with the matching HLA type.

Based on the germline V gene, the CDR1 and CDR2 sequences are SNHLY and FYNNEI. The germline ends are 8 bases apart after V is trimmed by 1 base and J by 7 bases. The CDR3 runs 13 residues from the cysteine to the phenylalanine. The CDR3 DNA has 39 bases and is translated from base 1. Summary of the overall study and its limitations: The ex vivo response was dominated by HLA-C-restricted CMV-specific TCR beta clonotypes, which also provided the single most frequent clonotype in two of eight donors. Carriers of CMV infection plus the relevant HLA type were discriminated by the cumulative frequency of public TCR beta family members in the study cohort and in an independent roughly 340-donor cohort.

Recombination connected TRBV2 to TRBJ1-5, with the D gene not confidently named. The specimen was cultured PBMCs, collected from culture after CMV antigen stimulation. The TCR originated in a human donor in good health (CMV status not recorded). Some clones in this sample may be carry-over from other donors' samples. The CDR3 loop reads CASSEGTDQPQHF. DNA sequence: TGTGCCAGCAGTGAAGGGACGGACCAGCCCCAGCATTTT.